The 16 T cell receptor beta chains in this list originate from one sample, sequenced in a study of blood T cell repertoires in COVID-19. Assay used: immunoSEQ multiplex PCR; TCRdb lists only in-frame clones, some missing. The table records approximately 190,000 clones, approximately 90% of them present only once. Sequenced input: peripheral blood. The receptors were gathered from a woman aged 40 to 50 who had recovered from COVID-19.

The chain uses TRBV7-9 and TRBJ2-1; 8 bases align to TRBD2. Germline CDR1 SEHNR, CDR2 FQNEAQ (reference sequence). The CDR3 is 15 residues long. Trimming cost V 3 bases and J 5 bases; bases outside gene matches: 6. The CDR3 region is CASSFPPGGNNEQFF. In nucleotides, the CDR3 is TGTGCCAGCAGCTTTCCCCCGGGAGGGAACAATGAGCAGTTCTTC.

The chain links TRBV30 to TRBJ1-6; D is uncertain. This CDR3 region has 13 residues. Trimming removed 3 bases from V and 7 bases from J, with 10 bases in between. The germline CDR1 and CDR2 sequences are GTSNPN and SVGIG (reference sequence). CDR3 amino acids: CAWRVHRNSPLHF. The CDR3 region has the DNA TGTGCCTGGAGAGTTCACAGAAATTCACCCCTCCACTTT.

This chain joins TRBV28 and TRBJ2-1; possibly TRBD2 for D (5 bases). Germline V gives CDR1 MDHEN, CDR2 SYDVKM. V was trimmed by 6 bases and J by 5 bases, leaving 20 bases between them. The CDR3 loop spans 16 amino acids. In DNA, the CDR3 is TGTGCCAGCAGCGCAGAGCGGTCCCTGCGGAACAATGAGCAGTTCTTC. The encoded protein is CASSAERSLRNNEQFF.

The CDR3 nucleotides are TGTGCCAGCAGCCGAGGGACAGGTCGTGGGGAGACCCAGTACTTC. Translated: CASSRGTGRGETQYF. The chain joins TRBV2 to TRBJ2-5, with 8 bases fitting TRBD1. CDR1 SNHLY and CDR2 FYNNEI come from the germline V gene. V lost 6 bases, J lost 5 bases, and 11 bases stayed unmatched. CDR3 length: 15 amino acids.

This chain connects TRBV2 to TRBJ1-1; TRBD1 might be the D (6 bases). The CDR3 sequence is 14 residues long. Between the trimmed V and J ends, which lost 6 bases and 1 base, there was a span of 12 bases. Germline CDR1 and CDR2: SNHLY and FYNNEI. In nucleotides, the CDR3 is TGTGCCAGCAGGGAACAGGGATGGAACACTGAAGCTTTCTTT. Its translation: CASREQGWNTEAFF.

The V and J genes are TRBV29-1 and TRBJ2-5; D remains ambiguous. Trimming cost V 3 bases and J 1 base, with 9 bases left between them. CDR3 length: 13 amino acids. Germline CDR1 SQVTM, CDR2 ANQGSEA. The CDR3 protein is CSVELTFQETQYF. Here the CDR3 DNA reads TGCAGCGTTGAGCTTACATTCCAAGAGACCCAGTACTTC.

V and J are TRBV13 and TRBJ2-3; the match to TRBD2 covers 9 bases. Trimming removed 5 bases from V and 0 bases from J; junction bases left unmatched: 6. CDR1 is PRHDT and CDR2 is FYEKMQ in the germline V gene (reference sequence). This CDR3 has 16 residues. The CDR3 region is CASSGRLAESTDTQYF. CDR3 bases: TGTGCCAGCAGCGGCAGACTAGCGGAGAGCACAGATACGCAGTATTTT. The whole variable domain, filled in from reference TRBV13 and TRBJ2-3, reads AAGVIQSPRHLIKEKRETATLKCYPIPRHDTVYWYQQGPGQDPQFLISFYEKMQSDKGSIPDRFSAQQFSDYHSELNMSSLELGDSALYFCASSGRLAESTDTQYFGPGTRLTVL.

This clone appeared a single time. This may come from a read error, since a much larger clone is one base off. V usage is TRBV18 and J usage is TRBJ1-2, with TRBD1 matching 9 bases. The CDR3 consists of 14 residues. J was trimmed by 6 bases and V by 2 bases; bases with no gene match: 4. The germline CDR1 and CDR2 sequences are KGHSH and LQKENI. The CDR3 spells CASSPRTGEDGYTF. In DNA form, the CDR3 reads TGTGCCAGCTCACCAAGGACAGGGGAGGATGGCTACACCTTC.

This chain uses TRBV6-2 or TRBV6-3 with TRBJ1-1; D ambiguous. The CDR3 runs 11 residues. The V gene's germline CDR1 is MNHEY and CDR2 SVGEGT. The V end lost 5 bases, the J end lost 4 bases, and 5 bases lay between the germline ends. The CDR3 region has the DNA TGTGCCAGCAGTCATTTCACTGAAGCTTTCTTT. As protein: CASSHFTEAFF.

Notes on this clone: This CDR3 is also generated by other DNA sequences in the sample. This rearrangement joins TRBV27 to TRBJ2-2; 12 bases line up with TRBD2. The CDR3 has 16 amino acids. Germline values: CDR1 MNHEY, CDR2 SMNVEV (reference sequence). J lost 4 bases, V lost 4 bases, and 4 bases had no gene match. CDR3 residues: CASSSLAGGGTGELFF. As DNA, the CDR3 is TGTGCCAGCAGTTCCCTAGCGGGAGGGGGCACCGGGGAGCTGTTTTTT.

The chain is built from TRBV4-1 and TRBJ1-1; D remains ambiguous. With 4 bases removed from V and 4 bases from J, the gap between germline ends came to 13 bases. The V gene's germline CDR1 is MGHRA and CDR2 YSYEKL. The CDR3 contains 14 residues. The DNA for the CDR3 is TGCGCCAGCAGCCTATCGGGAGTGGTCACTGAAGCTTTCTTT. Translated, it gives CASSLSGVVTEAFF.

The genes are TRBV7-2 and TRBJ2-3; 10 bases are a match to TRBD2. CDR1 and CDR2 from the germline V gene are SGHTA and FQGNSA. This CDR3 has 17 residues. V shed 2 bases, J shed 5 bases, and the junction held 10 bases outside the gene matches. The CDR3 DNA follows: TGTGCCAGCAGCTTACCCCTAGCGGGAGTTTTGGAAGATACGCAGTATTTT. Encoded protein: CASSLPLAGVLEDTQYF.

J is TRBJ2-7 and V is TRBV11-2; no clear D gene. Trimming left V 6 bases short and J 3 bases short, with 18 bases between. This CDR3 is 15 amino acids long. CDR1 SGHAT and CDR2 FQNNGV come from the germline V gene. The CDR3 spells CASRTLKASIYEQYF. The CDR3, as DNA: TGTGCCAGCAGGACCCTCAAGGCTAGTATCTACGAGCAGTACTTC.

The chain links TRBV5-1 to TRBJ2-7; TRBD1 is a possible D gene (6 bases). Germline V gives CDR1 SGHRS, CDR2 YFSETQ. V was trimmed by 4 bases and J by 0 bases, leaving 23 bases between them. CDR3 length equals 18 residues. The CDR3 region is CASSPQTPGTRSSYEQYF. CDR3 nucleotides: TGCGCCAGCAGCCCACAAACCCCCGGGACAAGGAGCTCCTACGAGCAGTACTTC.

The gene calls are TRBV3-1 (or the pseudogene TRBV3-2) and TRBJ2-7; 9 nucleotides line up with TRBD2. The CDR3 is 15 amino acids. From germline, CDR1 is LGHDT and CDR2 YNNKEL (reference sequence). J was trimmed by 3 bases and V by 6 bases; bases with no gene match: 9. DNA of the CDR3: TGTGCCAGCAGTCCCTGGGGAGCGGGAGGCTACGAGCAGTACTTC. This sequence encodes CASSPWGAGGYEQYF.

CDR3 in amino acids: CAAGGPNQPQHF. DNA of the CDR3: TGTGCCGCAGGGGGGCCCAATCAGCCCCAGCATTTT. This chain links TRBV3-1 (or the pseudogene TRBV3-2) with TRBJ1-5, with 7 bases identical to TRBD1. The CDR3 covers 12 residues. The junction had 4 bases not matched to a gene; V was cut back by 11 bases and J by 3 bases. Germline V gene sequence: CDR1 LGHDT, CDR2 YNNKEL (reference sequence).